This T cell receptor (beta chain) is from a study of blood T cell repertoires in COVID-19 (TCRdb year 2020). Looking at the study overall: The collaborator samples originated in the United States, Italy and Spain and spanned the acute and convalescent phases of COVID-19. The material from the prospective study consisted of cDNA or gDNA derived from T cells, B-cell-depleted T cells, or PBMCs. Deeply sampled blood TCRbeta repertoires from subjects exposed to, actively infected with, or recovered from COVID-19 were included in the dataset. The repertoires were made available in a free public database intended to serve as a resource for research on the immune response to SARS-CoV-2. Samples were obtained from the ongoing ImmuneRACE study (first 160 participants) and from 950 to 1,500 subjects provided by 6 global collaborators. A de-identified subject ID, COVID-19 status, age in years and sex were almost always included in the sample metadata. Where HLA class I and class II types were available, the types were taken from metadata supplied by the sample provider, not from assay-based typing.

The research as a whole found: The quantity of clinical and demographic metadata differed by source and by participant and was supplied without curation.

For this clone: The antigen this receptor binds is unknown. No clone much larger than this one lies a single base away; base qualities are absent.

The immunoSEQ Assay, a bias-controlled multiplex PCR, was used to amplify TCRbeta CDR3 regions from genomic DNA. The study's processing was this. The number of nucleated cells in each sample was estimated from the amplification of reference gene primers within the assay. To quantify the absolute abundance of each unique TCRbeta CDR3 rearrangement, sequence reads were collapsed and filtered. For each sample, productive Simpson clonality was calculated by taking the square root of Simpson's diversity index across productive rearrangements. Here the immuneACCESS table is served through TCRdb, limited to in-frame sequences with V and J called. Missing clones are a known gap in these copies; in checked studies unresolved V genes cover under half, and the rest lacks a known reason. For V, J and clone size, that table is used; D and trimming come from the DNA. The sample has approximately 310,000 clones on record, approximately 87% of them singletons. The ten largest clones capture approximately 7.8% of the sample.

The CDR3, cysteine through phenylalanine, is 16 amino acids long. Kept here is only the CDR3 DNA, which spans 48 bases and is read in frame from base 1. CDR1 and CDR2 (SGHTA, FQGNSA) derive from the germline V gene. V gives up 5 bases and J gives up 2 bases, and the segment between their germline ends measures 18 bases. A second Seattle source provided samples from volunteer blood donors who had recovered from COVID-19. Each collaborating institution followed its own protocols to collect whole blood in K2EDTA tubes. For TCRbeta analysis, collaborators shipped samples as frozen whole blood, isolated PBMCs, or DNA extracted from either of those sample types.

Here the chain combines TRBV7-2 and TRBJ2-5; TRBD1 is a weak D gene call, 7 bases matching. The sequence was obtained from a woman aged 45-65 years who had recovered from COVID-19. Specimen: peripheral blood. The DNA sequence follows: TGTGCCAGCAGCGCCCAGGGGGGAATCGCTCAAGAGACCCAGTACTTC. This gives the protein CASSAQGGIAQETQYF.